This TCR beta chain derives from a study of spatial heterogeneity in lung cancer (dated by TCRdb to the late 2010s). As for the study more broadly: Beta-chain transcripts were consistently detected in greater numbers than alpha-chain transcripts, which likely reflects a higher abundance of beta-chain transcripts. TCR transcript counts in tumor regions correlated strongly with a T cell transcriptional module score from matched bulk RNA-seq. In the raw uncorrected reads, each unique combination of TCR and UMI appeared more than ten times on average. In non-small cell lung cancer, the study made a quantitative comparison of TCR alpha and beta repertoires among multiple tumor regions, matched nontumor lung and blood. Nonsynonymous mutation counts, determined by whole-exome sequencing of tumor tissue, were related to TCR repertoire features. Both alpha and beta chains were TCR-sequenced in 210 or so tumor regions, roughly 70 matched nontumor lung samples and around 54 PBMC samples obtained at surgery. What the study reported, not specific to this receptor: The count of ubiquitous expanded TCRs correlated with the count of ubiquitous nonsynonymous mutations, and the count of regional expanded TCRs correlated with the count of regional nonsynonymous mutations. The number of expanded intratumoral alpha and beta TCRs correlated with the tumor nonsynonymous mutation count. TCR-seq coverage of tumor T cells was estimated at only around 6.7% for alpha chains and 13% for beta chains. Confirming at a functional level the hypothesis that regional TCRs recognize regional mutations was considered to require additional single-cell paired TCR alpha and beta sequencing.

Libraries came from 5' RACE. Data came from a NextSeq 500. In the TCR library protocol, a unique molecular identifier was attached to each TCR cDNA molecule so that PCR and sequencing errors could be corrected. The published analysis was carried out like this. TCR identification, UMI-based error correction and CDR3 extraction were performed with Decombinator tools. Expanded TCRs were defined as those above a frequency of 2 per 1,000, corresponding to the top 1% of the tumor frequency distribution. Expanded tumor TCRs statistically deemed absent (corrected P<0.05) from at least one tumor region were classed as regional, and all other expanded tumor TCRs were classed as ubiquitous. Renyi diversity was computed with the R vegan package after each repertoire had been subsampled 100 times to 5,000 TCRs. CDR3 similarity networks were built from amino acid triplet string-kernel similarity, with CDR3s being connected when pairwise similarity was above 0.82. The public reads were reprocessed in TCRdb via fastp at Q25 and MiXCR, keeping in-frame beta chains. Each CDR3 protein appears once, grouped with its most common genes and DNA. The V and J calls come from TCRdb's annotation, not from the publication. The sample has 21,000 or so distinct CDR3 sequences on record, about 6% of them singletons. The biggest ten clones account for about a tenth of the sample.

This clonotype appeared many times. Its antigen is not yet known. It has no much larger one-base neighbor in the sample; base qualities were not kept. Explained via the paper, the time point label denotes: sample taken at primary tumor resection. The donors were more than 60 patients from the lung TRACERx cohort who had early-stage, untreated non-small cell lung cancer. Whole RNA extracted from tumor and nontumor lung tissue, or from cryopreserved PBMC samples, was used for TCR sequencing without cell sorting. Only patients for whom sufficient RNA was available from at least two tumor regions were selected for TCR sequencing. Before being selected, tumor and adjacent nontumor lung specimens were reviewed by a lung pathologist. CDR1 ENHRY and CDR2 SYGVKD were looked up in the germline V gene. Inclusive of the bounding cysteine and phenylalanine, the CDR3 is 15 residues long. Only the CDR3 region is kept as DNA, spanning 45 bases read in frame from base 1. A distance of 13 bases separates the germline ends of V and J, which lose 5 bases and 2 bases respectively.

This sequence uses TRBV10-3 and TRBJ2-1; the D region possibly corresponds to TRBD1 (8 bases align). This sequence originates from a male donor with early-stage non-small cell lung cancer. The material sequenced was lung tumor tissue, taken at surgery. Here is the DNA: TGTGCCATCAGTCCACAGGGGGGGGCCTACAATGAGCAGTTCTTC. This encodes CAISPQGGAYNEQFF.